This T cell receptor beta chain emerged from a study of blood T cell repertoires in COVID-19. Study information: COVID-19 samples, acute and convalescent, were from the United States, Italy and Spain. PBMCs, B-cell-depleted T cells, or T cells were the source of the cDNA or gDNA that made up the material.

Germline assignment: CDR1 MGHRA and CDR2 YSYEKL. Trimming shortened V by 1 base and J by 2 bases, and 14 bases separated the two germline ends. The CDR3 is 16 amino acids. Original data processing: Estimates of nucleated cell counts were drawn from the amplification of reference gene primers. TCRdb's table, derived via immunoSEQ multiplex PCR, lists solely in-frame clones and lacks some. V and J calls and clone size are as listed in that table; D and trimming were resolved from the DNA. Seen here are about 17,000 clones, over 65% observed once, and the top ten hold approximately 23%. The sample comprised peripheral blood. This chain links TRBV4-1 with TRBJ1-1, with D unresolved. The clonotype was recovered from a man in his 60s with active or convalescent COVID-19. CDR3 residues: CASSQASSGVNTEAFF. The CDR3 coding sequence is TGCGCCAGCAGCCAAGCTTCCAGCGGGGTAAACACTGAAGCTTTCTTT.